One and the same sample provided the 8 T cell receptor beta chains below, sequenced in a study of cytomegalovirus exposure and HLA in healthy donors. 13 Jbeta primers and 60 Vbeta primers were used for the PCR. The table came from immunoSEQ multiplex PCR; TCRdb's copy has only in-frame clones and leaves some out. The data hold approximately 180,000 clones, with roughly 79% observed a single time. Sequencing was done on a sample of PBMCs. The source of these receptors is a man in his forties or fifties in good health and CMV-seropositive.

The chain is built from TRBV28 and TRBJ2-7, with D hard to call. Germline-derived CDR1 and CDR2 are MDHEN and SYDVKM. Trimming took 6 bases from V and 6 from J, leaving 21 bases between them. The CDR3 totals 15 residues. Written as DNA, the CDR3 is TGTGCCAGCAGCTCCGGTCAGGCCCTTACCGTCGAGCAGTACTTC. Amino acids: CASSSGQALTVEQYF.

CDR3 DNA sequence: TGTGCCAGCAGCCCAACCAGGGCTCATGAGCAGTTCTTC. Its translation is CASSPTRAHEQFF. The chain uses TRBV4-2 and TRBJ2-1; possibly TRBD1 for D (5 bases). The germline V gene has CDR1 LGHNA and CDR2 YNFKEQ. Trimming stripped 4 bases from V and 8 bases from J, with 12 bases between. The CDR3 totals 13 residues.

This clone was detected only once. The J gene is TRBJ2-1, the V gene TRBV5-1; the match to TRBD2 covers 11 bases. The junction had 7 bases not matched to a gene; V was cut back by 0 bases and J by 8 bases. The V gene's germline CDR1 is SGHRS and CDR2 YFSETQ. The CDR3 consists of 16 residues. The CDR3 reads CASSLALAGGYDEQFF. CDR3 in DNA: TGCGCCAGCAGCTTGGCCCTAGCGGGAGGATACGATGAGCAGTTCTTC.

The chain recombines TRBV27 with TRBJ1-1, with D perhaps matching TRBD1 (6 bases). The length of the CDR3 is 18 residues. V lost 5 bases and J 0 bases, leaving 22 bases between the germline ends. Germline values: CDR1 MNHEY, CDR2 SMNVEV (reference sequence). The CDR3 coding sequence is TGTGCCAGCAGTCCACGGACAGTCGGATCAGCGTTGAACACTGAAGCTTTCTTT. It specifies CASSPRTVGSALNTEAFF.

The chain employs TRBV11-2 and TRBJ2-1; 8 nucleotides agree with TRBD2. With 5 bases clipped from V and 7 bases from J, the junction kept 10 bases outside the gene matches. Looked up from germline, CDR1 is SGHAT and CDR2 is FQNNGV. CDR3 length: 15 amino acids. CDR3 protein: CASSRGTRSPNEQFF. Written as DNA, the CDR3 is TGTGCCAGCAGCCGGGGGACTAGAAGTCCTAATGAGCAGTTCTTC.

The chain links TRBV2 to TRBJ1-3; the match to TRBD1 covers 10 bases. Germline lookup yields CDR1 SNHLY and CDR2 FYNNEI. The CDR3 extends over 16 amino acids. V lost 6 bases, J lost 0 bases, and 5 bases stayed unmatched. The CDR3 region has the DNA TGTGCCAGCAGGGGGACAGGGGCGAGCTCTGGAAACACCATATATTTT. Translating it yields CASRGTGASSGNTIYF.

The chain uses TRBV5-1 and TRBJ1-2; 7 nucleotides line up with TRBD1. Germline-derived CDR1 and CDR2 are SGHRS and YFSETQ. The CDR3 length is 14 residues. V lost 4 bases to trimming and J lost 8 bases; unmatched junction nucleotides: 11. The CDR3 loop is CASSNRGVREGYTF. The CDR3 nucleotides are TGCGCCAGCAGCAACAGGGGAGTGAGAGAAGGCTACACCTTC. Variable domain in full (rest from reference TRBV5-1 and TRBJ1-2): KAGVTQTPRYLIKTRGQQVTLSCSPISGHRSVSWYQQTPGQGLQFLFEYFSETQRNKGNFPGRFSGRQFSNSRSEMNVSTLELGDSALYLCASSNRGVREGYTFGSGTRLTVV.

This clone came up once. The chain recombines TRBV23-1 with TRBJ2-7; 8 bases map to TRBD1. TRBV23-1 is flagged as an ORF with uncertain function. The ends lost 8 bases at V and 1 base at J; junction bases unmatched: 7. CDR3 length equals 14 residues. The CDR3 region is CASVLRQGSYEQYF. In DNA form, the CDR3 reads TGCGCCAGCGTCTTAAGACAGGGGTCCTACGAGCAGTACTTC.